Listed here is a single T cell receptor (beta chain). Its antigen is undetermined. TCRdb recomputed calls from the reads with MiXCR, one row per CDR3 protein. In the table there are about 5,700 distinct CDR3 sequences, about 49% of which are singletons. The data belong to a study of T cell repertoires in cytomegalovirus infection. Across the study: Indications of both CMV infection and matching HLA type were provided by public TCR beta signatures. Study outcomes and limitations: CMV carriers having the relevant HLA were flagged by cumulative public TCR beta family frequency. In two of eight donors, the top clonotype was HLA-C-restricted CMV-specific.

Germline lookup yields CDR1 SGHTA and CDR2 FQGNSA. This CDR3 has 15 residues. V lost 4 bases and J 9 bases, leaving 19 bases between the germline ends. Sequencing input: PBMCs, sequenced either directly or after in vitro stimulation (not recorded which). The source of this sequence is a human donor in good health (CMV status not recorded). Some clones in this sample may be carry-over from other donors' samples. The rearrangement joins TRBV7-2 to TRBJ2-4; D may be TRBD2 (6 bases). Written as DNA, the CDR3 is TGTGCCAGCAGCTCCCGGGACTCCCGGCAGGGCATTCAGTACTTC. It specifies CASSSRDSRQGIQYF.